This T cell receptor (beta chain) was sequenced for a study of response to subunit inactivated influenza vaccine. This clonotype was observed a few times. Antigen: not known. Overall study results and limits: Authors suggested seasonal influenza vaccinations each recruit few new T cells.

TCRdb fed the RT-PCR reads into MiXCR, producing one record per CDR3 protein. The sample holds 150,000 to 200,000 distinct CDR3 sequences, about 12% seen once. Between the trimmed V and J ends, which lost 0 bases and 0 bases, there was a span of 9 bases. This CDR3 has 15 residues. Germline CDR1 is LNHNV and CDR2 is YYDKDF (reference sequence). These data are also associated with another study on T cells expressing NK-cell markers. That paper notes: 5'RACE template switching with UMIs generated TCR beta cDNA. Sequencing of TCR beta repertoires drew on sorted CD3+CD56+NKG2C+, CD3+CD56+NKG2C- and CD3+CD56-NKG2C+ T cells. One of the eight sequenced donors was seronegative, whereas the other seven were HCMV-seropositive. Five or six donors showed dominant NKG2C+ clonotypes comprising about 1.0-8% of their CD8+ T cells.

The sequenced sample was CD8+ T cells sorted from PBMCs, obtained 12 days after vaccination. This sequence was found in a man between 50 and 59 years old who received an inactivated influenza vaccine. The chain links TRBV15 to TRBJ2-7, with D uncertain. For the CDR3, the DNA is TGTGCCACCAGCAGAGATCGGACGGACTCCTACGAGCAGTACTTC. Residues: CATSRDRTDSYEQYF.